Following are 24 T cell receptor beta chains from one sample sequenced in a study of identical twins. TCRdb passed the 5' RACE reads through MiXCR, listing each CDR3 protein once. Of 260,000 or so distinct CDR3 sequences in the sample, 7.5% were seen once. The same sample was also studied in work on yellow fever vaccine responses in identical twins.

Sample: CD8+ T cells sorted from blood. Receptors were obtained from a woman in her late teens or twenties in good health.

In this sample, this clonotype turned up a few times. The J gene is TRBJ2-7, the V gene TRBV7-3, with 14 bases aligning to TRBD2. The CDR3 extends over 16 amino acids. Germline V lookup: CDR1 SGHTA, CDR2 FQGTGA. The V gene end was trimmed by 4 bases and the J gene end by 3 bases; junction bases not matched to a gene: 5. CDR3 region: CASSSGLAGEFYEQYF. In DNA, the CDR3 is TGTGCCAGCAGCTCGGGACTAGCGGGAGAATTCTACGAGCAGTACTTC.

This chain joins TRBV9 and TRBJ1-2; D is unclear. CDR3 size: 12 residues. Trimming shortened V by 8 bases and J by 6 bases, and 14 bases separated the two germline ends. Germline loops: CDR1 SGDLS, CDR2 YYNGEE. As DNA, the CDR3 is TGTGCCAGTAGCTGGGGATCGGATGGCTACACCTTC. Translating it yields CASSWGSDGYTF.

This clonotype was detected many times. The chain links TRBV4-1 to TRBJ2-3; a weak D match, TRBD2 (6 bases). CDR3 size: 15 residues. V was cut by 1 base and J by 11 bases, with 19 bases left in between. Germline-derived CDR1 and CDR2 are MGHRA and YSYEKL. As DNA, the CDR3 is TGCGCCAGCAGCCAAGTATCGGAGGGTGAGGGCGGGCAGTATTTT. Its protein is CASSQVSEGEGGQYF.

About this clonotype itself: One junction end does not reproduce the germline sequence, and a read error may be involved. This chain joins TRBV3-1 and TRBJ2-7; 7 positions match TRBD2. Germline V lookup: CDR1 LGHDT, CDR2 YNNKEL (reference sequence). The CDR3 totals 18 residues. The CDR3 region is CACSHLASPAGATYEQYF. CDR3 sequence (DNA): TGTGCCTGCAGCCATCTGGCCTCCCCGGCGGGAGCGACCTACGAGCAGTACTTC.

This clonotype occurred many times. J is TRBJ2-7 and V is TRBV2; 9 bases are a match to TRBD1. The V gene end was trimmed by 6 bases and the J gene end by 5 bases; junction bases not matched to a gene: 2. Germline V CDR1 and CDR2: SNHLY, FYNNEI. This CDR3 has 12 residues. As DNA, the CDR3 is TGTGCCAGCAGGGGGGACAGGGACGAGCAGTACTTC. Translation: CASRGDRDEQYF. Using reference TRBV2 and TRBJ2-7 for the parts outside the CDR3, the full variable domain is EPEVTQTPSHQVTQMGQEVILRCVPISNHLYFYWYRQILGQKVEFLVSFYNNEISEKSEIFDDQFSVERPDGSNFTLKIRSTKLEDSAMYFCASRGDRDEQYFGPGTRLTVT.

This clonotype was detected ten times or more. The chain combines TRBV20-1 with TRBJ2-5; D is ambiguous. The CDR3 extends over 14 amino acids. Germline V gene sequence: CDR1 DFQATT, CDR2 SNEGSKA (reference sequence). The V end lost 2 bases, the J end lost 4 bases, and 14 bases lay between the germline ends. The CDR3 spells CSARKGSELETQYF. CDR3 bases: TGCAGTGCTAGAAAGGGATCAGAGCTAGAGACCCAGTACTTC.

This clonotype was seen repeatedly, ten times or more. The V and J genes are TRBV7-3 and TRBJ1-4, with no clear D. The germline V gene encodes CDR1 SGHTA and CDR2 FQGTGA. The ends were cut back, 1 base at V and 7 bases at J, with 16 bases in the middle. This CDR3 comprises 16 residues. DNA for the CDR3: TGTGCCAGCAGCTTAAATTGTCTCACGGACCTTGAAAAACTGTTTTTT. It is translated as CASSLNCLTDLEKLFF.

At least ten counts were recorded for this clonotype. V and J are TRBV5-5 and TRBJ2-7, with 8 nucleotides matching TRBD1. The CDR3 has 14 amino acids. V was clipped by 4 bases and J by 3 bases; unmatched bases: 6. Germline lookup yields CDR1 SGHKS and CDR2 YYEKEE (reference sequence). CDR3 loop: CASSTGQGRYEQYV. The CDR3 DNA is TGTGCCAGCAGCACCGGACAGGGCCGCTACGAGCAGTACGTC.

This clonotype was counted only a few times. This sequence joins TRBV20-1 and TRBJ2-7; TRBD2 matches 8 bases. The length of the CDR3 is 12 residues. Germline CDR1 DFQATT, CDR2 SNEGSKA (reference sequence). V shed 6 bases, J shed 3 bases, and the junction held 4 bases outside the gene matches. The CDR3, as DNA: TGCAGTGCCTCGGGGGGGGGCTACGAGCAGTACTTC. Protein sequence: CSASGGGYEQYF.

This clonotype appeared a few times. This chain connects TRBV7-2 to TRBJ2-1; TRBD2 might be the D (5 bases). The germline V gene has CDR1 SGHTA and CDR2 FQGNSA. This CDR3 has 12 residues. Trimming pared 5 bases from V and 8 bases from J, leaving 10 bases between. CDR3 sequence reads: CASSGLSYEQFF. In DNA form, the CDR3 reads TGTGCCAGCAGCGGACTTAGCTATGAGCAGTTCTTC.

This clonotype was seen a few times. This rearrangement joins TRBV28 to TRBJ2-1; D ambiguous. CDR1 MDHEN and CDR2 SYDVKM come from the germline V gene. V lost 6 bases and J 3 bases, leaving 15 bases between the germline ends. This CDR3 region has 15 residues. The CDR3 sequence is CASSPPFDHYNEQFF. CDR3 DNA sequence: TGTGCCAGCAGCCCACCCTTTGACCACTACAATGAGCAGTTCTTC.

This clonotype was seen a few times. This sequence joins TRBV9 and TRBJ2-5; TRBD1 matches 10 bases. The germline V gene encodes CDR1 SGDLS and CDR2 YYNGEE. Trimming at V came to 0 bases and at J to 4 bases, leaving 3 bases not matched to a gene. The CDR3 consists of 15 residues. This CDR3 reads CASSVGGTGVETQYF. CDR3 nucleotides: TGTGCCAGCAGCGTAGGGGGGACAGGGGTAGAGACCCAGTACTTC.

This sequence joins TRBV15 and TRBJ2-5; 9 nucleotides agree with TRBD2. V shed 5 bases and J 5 bases; nucleotides not matched to a gene: 12. Germline V gene sequence: CDR1 LNHNV, CDR2 YYDKDF (reference sequence). CDR3 size: 16 residues. CDR3: CATSPPGLAGEETQYF. The CDR3 bases are TGTGCCACCAGCCCCCCGGGACTAGCTGGTGAGGAGACCCAGTACTTC.

V is TRBV3-1 and J is TRBJ1-4; D is undetermined. The CDR3 totals 15 residues. V gave up 4 bases and J gave up 5 bases, with 14 bases separating them. CDR1 is LGHDT, CDR2 YNNKEL, per germline (reference sequence). CDR3 DNA: TGTGCCAGCAGCCCCCGACAAACGGGAAATGAAAAACTGTTTTTT. Amino acid sequence: CASSPRQTGNEKLFF.

This clonotype has just a few counts. The chain employs TRBV28 and TRBJ2-1; weak D call: TRBD1 (5 bases). CDR1 MDHEN and CDR2 SYDVKM come from the germline V gene. This CDR3 region has 15 residues. Between the trimmed V and J ends, which lost 7 bases and 4 bases, there was a span of 17 bases. CDR3 sequence: CASTGKTSPYNEQFF. The CDR3, as DNA: TGTGCCAGCACAGGGAAAACCTCCCCTTACAATGAGCAGTTCTTC.

This clonotype occurred a few times. The chain carries TRBV19 and TRBJ2-3; 7 positions match TRBD2. CDR1 and CDR2 (germline): LNHDA, SQIVND (reference sequence). This CDR3 comprises 15 residues. Trimming cost V 5 bases and J 6 bases; bases outside gene matches: 11. In nucleotides, the CDR3 is TGTGCCAGTAGTGCCTTAGGAAGCGGGGCGGATACGCAGTATTTT. This gives the protein CASSALGSGADTQYF. Full variable domain (rest looked up from reference TRBV19 and TRBJ2-3): DGGITQSPKYLFRKEGQNVTLSCEQNLNHDAMYWYRQDPGQGLRLIYYSQIVNDFQKGDIAEGYSVSREKKESFPLTVTSAQKNPTAFYLCASSALGSGADTQYFGPGTRLTVL.

This sequence joins TRBV6-5 and TRBJ1-2, with 7 bases lining up with TRBD1. The CDR3 has 14 residues. With V trimmed by 2 bases and J by 2 bases, 2 bases remained unmatched. The V gene's germline CDR1 is MNHEY and CDR2 SVGAGI. For the CDR3, the DNA is TGTGCCAGCAGTTACGGGGACAGAAACTATGGCTACACCTTC. Amino acids: CASSYGDRNYGYTF.

This clonotype was counted many times. The chain is built from TRBV4-2 and TRBJ2-5; unclear D gene. The germline V gene encodes CDR1 LGHNA and CDR2 YNFKEQ. Trimming shortened V by 0 bases and J by 3 bases, and 5 bases separated the two germline ends. The length of the CDR3 is 13 residues. CDR3 region: CASSQDWEETQYF. CDR3 DNA sequence: TGTGCCAGCAGCCAAGACTGGGAAGAGACCCAGTACTTC.

The V call is TRBV2, the J call TRBJ1-2; perhaps TRBD1 as D (6 bases). CDR1 is SNHLY, CDR2 FYNNEI, per germline. Trimming cost V 1 base and J 4 bases, with 13 bases left between them. The length of the CDR3 is 15 residues. CDR3 DNA: TGTGCCAGCAGTGAAGGCCCAGGGGATATCTATGGCTACACCTTC. Encoded protein: CASSEGPGDIYGYTF.

This chain connects TRBV12-3 or TRBV12-4 to TRBJ2-6; no definite D call. CDR3 length: 14 residues. The V end was cut by 5 bases, the J end by 0 bases, with 5 bases between. The CDR3 reads CASSPVSGANVLTF. CDR3 in DNA: TGTGCCAGCAGTCCCGTCTCTGGGGCCAACGTCCTGACTTTC.

This clonotype was seen more than once but under ten times. The rearrangement links TRBV12-5 to TRBJ2-7; weak D call: TRBD2 (5 bases). The germline V and J ends were trimmed by 7 bases and 0 bases, with 10 bases remaining between them. Germline CDR1 is LGHNT and CDR2 is FRNRAP. This CDR3 contains 13 residues. CDR3: CASALTSSYEQYF. DNA of the CDR3: TGTGCTAGTGCCCTCACTAGCTCCTACGAGCAGTACTTC.

This clonotype was recorded at least ten times. The genes are TRBV9 and TRBJ1-1; TRBD1 matches at 10 bases. This CDR3 contains 14 residues. In germline, CDR1 is SGDLS, CDR2 YYNGEE. V lost 2 bases, J lost 4 bases, and 2 bases stayed unmatched. The CDR3 reads CASSVGDRGTEAFF. CDR3 nucleotides: TGTGCCAGCAGCGTGGGGGACAGGGGCACTGAAGCTTTCTTT.

The rearrangement joins TRBV14 to TRBJ1-2; the D gene is possibly TRBD1 (6 bases). CDR1 and CDR2 (germline): SGHDN, FVKESK. V was pared by 1 base and J by 2 bases, with 20 bases between. This CDR3 is 18 amino acids long. CDR3 nucleotides: TGTGCCAGCAGCCAAGTCCGAGGCCGGGACAAAGTAAACTATGGCTACACCTTC. Residues: CASSQVRGRDKVNYGYTF.

Many counts were recorded for this clonotype. The chain combines TRBV5-1 with TRBJ2-2, with TRBD1 matching 9 bases. The CDR3 consists of 14 residues. CDR1 is SGHRS, CDR2 YFSETQ, per germline. V was pared by 4 bases and J by 7 bases, with 5 bases of the junction left unmatched. CDR3 loop: CASSTGQGHGELFF. In DNA, the CDR3 is TGCGCCAGCAGCACGGGACAGGGCCACGGGGAGCTGTTTTTT.